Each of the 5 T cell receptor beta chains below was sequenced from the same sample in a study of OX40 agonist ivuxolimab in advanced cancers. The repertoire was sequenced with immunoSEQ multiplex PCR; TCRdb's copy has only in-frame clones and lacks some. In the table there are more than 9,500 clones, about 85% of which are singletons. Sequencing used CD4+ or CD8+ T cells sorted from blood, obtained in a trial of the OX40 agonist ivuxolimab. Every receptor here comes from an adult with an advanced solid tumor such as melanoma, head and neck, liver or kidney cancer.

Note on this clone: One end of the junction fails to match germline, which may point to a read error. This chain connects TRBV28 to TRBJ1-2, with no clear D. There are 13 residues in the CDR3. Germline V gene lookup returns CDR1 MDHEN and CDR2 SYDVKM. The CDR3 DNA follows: TGTGCCAGCAGTTTATCCGTTAACAATGGCTACACCTTC. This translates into CASSLSVNNGYTF.

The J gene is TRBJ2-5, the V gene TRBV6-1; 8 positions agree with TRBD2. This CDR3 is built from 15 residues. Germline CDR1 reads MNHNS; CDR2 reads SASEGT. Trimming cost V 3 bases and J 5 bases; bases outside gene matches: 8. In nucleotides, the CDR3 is TGTGCCAGCAGTGACCCGGGACTAGTCTGGGAGACCCAGTACTTC. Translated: CASSDPGLVWETQYF.

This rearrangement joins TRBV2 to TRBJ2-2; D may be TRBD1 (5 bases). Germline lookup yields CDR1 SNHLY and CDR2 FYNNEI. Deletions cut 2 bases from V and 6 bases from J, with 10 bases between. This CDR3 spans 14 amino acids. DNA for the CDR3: TGTGCCAGCAGTGAACAGGGAATGTCCGGGGAGCTGTTTTTT. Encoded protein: CASSEQGMSGELFF.

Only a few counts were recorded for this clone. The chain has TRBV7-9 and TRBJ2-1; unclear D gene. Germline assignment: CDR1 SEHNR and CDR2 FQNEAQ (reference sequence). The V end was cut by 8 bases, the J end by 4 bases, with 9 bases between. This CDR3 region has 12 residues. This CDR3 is CASVAAYNEQFF. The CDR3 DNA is TGTGCCAGCGTGGCTGCATACAATGAGCAGTTCTTC.

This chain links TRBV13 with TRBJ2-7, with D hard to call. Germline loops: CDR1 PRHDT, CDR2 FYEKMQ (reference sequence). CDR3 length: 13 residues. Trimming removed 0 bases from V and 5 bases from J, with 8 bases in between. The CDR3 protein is CASSLGAGNEQYF. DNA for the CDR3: TGTGCCAGCAGCTTAGGTGCCGGTAACGAGCAGTACTTC.